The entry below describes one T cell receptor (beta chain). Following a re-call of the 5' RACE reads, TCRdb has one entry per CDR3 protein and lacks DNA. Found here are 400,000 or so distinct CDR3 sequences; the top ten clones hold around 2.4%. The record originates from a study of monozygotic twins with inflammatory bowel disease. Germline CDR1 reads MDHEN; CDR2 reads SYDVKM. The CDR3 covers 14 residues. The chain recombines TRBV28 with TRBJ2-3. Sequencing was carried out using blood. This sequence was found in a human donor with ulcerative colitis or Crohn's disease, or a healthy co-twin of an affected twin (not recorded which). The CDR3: CASSLKRFPDTQYF.